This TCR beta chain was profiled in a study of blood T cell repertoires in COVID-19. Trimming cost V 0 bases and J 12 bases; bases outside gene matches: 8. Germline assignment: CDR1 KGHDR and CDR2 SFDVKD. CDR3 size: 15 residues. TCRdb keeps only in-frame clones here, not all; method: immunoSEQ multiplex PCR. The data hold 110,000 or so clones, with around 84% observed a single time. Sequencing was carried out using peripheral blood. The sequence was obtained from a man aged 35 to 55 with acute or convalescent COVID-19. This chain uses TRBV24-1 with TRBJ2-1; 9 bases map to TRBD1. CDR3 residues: CATSDLGSGGQGQFF. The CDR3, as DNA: TGTGCCACCAGTGATTTGGGGTCGGGGGGACAGGGGCAGTTCTTC.